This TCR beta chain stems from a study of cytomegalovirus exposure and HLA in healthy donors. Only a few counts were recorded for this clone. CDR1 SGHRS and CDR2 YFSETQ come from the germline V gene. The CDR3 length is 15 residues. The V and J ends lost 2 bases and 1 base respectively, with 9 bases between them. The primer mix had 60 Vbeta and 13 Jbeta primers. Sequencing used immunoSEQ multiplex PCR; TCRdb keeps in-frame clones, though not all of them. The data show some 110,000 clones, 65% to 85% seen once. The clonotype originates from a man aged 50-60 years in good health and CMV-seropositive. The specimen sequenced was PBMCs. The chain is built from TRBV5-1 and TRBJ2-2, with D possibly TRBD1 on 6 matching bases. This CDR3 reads CASSLQGMNTGELFF. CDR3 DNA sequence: TGCGCCAGCAGCTTACAGGGAATGAACACCGGGGAGCTGTTTTTT. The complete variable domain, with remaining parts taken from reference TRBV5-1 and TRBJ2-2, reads KAGVTQTPRYLIKTRGQQVTLSCSPISGHRSVSWYQQTPGQGLQFLFEYFSETQRNKGNFPGRFSGRQFSNSRSEMNVSTLELGDSALYLCASSLQGMNTGELFFGEGSRLTVL.